This TCR beta chain was retrieved from a study of shared clonotypes between healthy human individuals. Turning to the study itself: Per-donor plates numbered three CD4 naive, three CD4 memory, two CD8 naive and one CD8 memory.

Assay execution took place at the deep level. Sequenced by immunoSEQ multiplex PCR; TCRdb stores in-frame clones only, minus some. The sample holds approximately 600,000 clones, around 95% seen once. Trimming took 3 bases from V and 7 from J, leaving 7 bases between them. Germline assignment: CDR1 MNHEY and CDR2 SMNVEV (reference sequence). The CDR3 is made up of 13 amino acids. As defined, naive CD8 cells were CD45RO-negative and positively selected for CCR7, with terminally differentiated effector memory CD45RA+ cells excluded. Broader study findings: Estimated richness was generally greater in naive than memory subsets.

As for this clone: Its target is unknown.

This TCR was recovered from a woman in her thirties in good health. V is TRBV27 and J is TRBJ1-6; D not certain. The sequenced material came from naive CD8+ T cells sorted from blood. In DNA, the CDR3 is TGTGCCAGCAGTTTTGAGCCCAATTCACCCCTCCACTTT. Its translation is CASSFEPNSPLHF.